The next 28 T cell receptor beta chains were all read from a single sample in a study of vaccination and CD4 T cells after COVID-19. Antigens of these TCRs are unknown. The Oncomine TCR Beta short-read assay was applied to DNA of cultured CD4+ T cells. TCRdb re-analysed the PCR reads in MiXCR, keeping a single row per CDR3 protein. The repertoire includes 15,000 to 20,000 distinct CDR3 sequences, roughly 27% of them detected once, and approximately 17% sits in the top ten. Regarding treatment: roughly ten-day PBMC culture with coronavirus spike peptide pools or control peptides (ViraFEST assay). Sequenced: cultured CD4+ T cells from blood. The receptors were gathered from a human donor with COVID-19.

This clonotype was seen a handful of times. For the CDR3, the DNA is TGTGCCTGGAGGCTAGCGGGGAGCACAGATACGCAGTATTTT. As protein: CAWRLAGSTDTQYF. The V call is TRBV30, the J call TRBJ2-3, with 9 bases matching TRBD2. The CDR3 consists of 14 residues. In germline, CDR1 is GTSNPN, CDR2 SVGIG (reference sequence). V lost 3 bases and J lost 0; bases outside the gene matches: 1.

The V call is TRBV12-3 or TRBV12-4, the J call TRBJ1-4; TRBD1 is a possible D gene (5 bases). Trimming stripped 5 bases from V and 8 bases from J, with 15 bases between. The CDR3 consists of 14 residues. As DNA, the CDR3 is TGTGCCAGCAGTCCACGGAGGGGCTGGGAAAAACTGTTTTTT. This translates into CASSPRRGWEKLFF.

The rearrangement uses TRBV28 and TRBJ2-2, with D maybe TRBD1 (6 bases). V was shortened by 6 bases and J by 1 base, with 18 bases between the two germline ends. The CDR3 runs to 17 residues. Per germline, CDR1 MDHEN and CDR2 SYDVKM. DNA of the CDR3: TGTGCCAGCAGAATCCGACGAGGCAGGGGGAACACCGGGGAGCTGTTTTTT. This translates into CASRIRRGRGNTGELFF.

The chain uses TRBV20-1 and TRBJ1-5, with D perhaps matching TRBD1 (5 bases). Looked up from germline, CDR1 is DFQATT and CDR2 is SNEGSKA (reference sequence). The ends were cut back, 6 bases at V and 4 bases at J, with 16 bases in the middle. The CDR3 is made up of 14 amino acids. The CDR3 is CSAGTAGINQPQHF. In nucleotides, the CDR3 is TGCAGTGCGGGGACCGCGGGGATAAATCAGCCCCAGCATTTT.

This clonotype was seen more than once but under ten times. The J gene is TRBJ1-2, the V gene TRBV19; 7 nucleotides match TRBD1. The CDR3 contains 14 residues. Germline V gene data show CDR1 as LNHDA and CDR2 as SQIVND (reference sequence). The V segment lost 4 bases and the J segment 4 bases; nucleotides outside the gene matches: 6. This CDR3 is CASSKGTEAYGYTF. The CDR3 DNA reads as TGTGCCAGTAGTAAAGGGACAGAGGCCTATGGCTACACCTTC. The full variable domain, in which reference TRBV19 and TRBJ1-2 provide the parts outside the CDR3, is DGGITQSPKYLFRKEGQNVTLSCEQNLNHDAMYWYRQDPGQGLRLIYYSQIVNDFQKGDIAEGYSVSREKKESFPLTVTSAQKNPTAFYLCASSKGTEAYGYTFGSGTRLTVV.

V usage is TRBV10-3 and J usage is TRBJ2-1; D is uncertain. The CDR3 contains 13 residues. CDR1 is ENHRY and CDR2 is SYGVKD in the germline V gene. V was shortened by 8 bases and J by 6 bases, with 14 bases between the two germline ends. In DNA, the CDR3 is TGTGCCATCGGTCTTTATGAGGTCAATGAGCAGTTCTTC. Translating gives CAIGLYEVNEQFF.

J is TRBJ2-4 and V is TRBV7-9; TRBD2 might be the D (7 bases). Germline values: CDR1 SEHNR, CDR2 FQNEAQ (reference sequence). This CDR3 contains 14 residues. Between the trimmed V and J ends, which lost 5 bases and 7 bases, there was a span of 15 bases. The CDR3 reads CASSLSGGVNIQYF. DNA of the CDR3: TGTGCCAGCAGCCTATCGGGGGGCGTTAACATTCAGTACTTC.

This sequence joins TRBV28 and TRBJ2-3; 15 bases line up with TRBD2. Germline CDR1 reads MDHEN; CDR2 reads SYDVKM. This CDR3 is 15 amino acids long. V was clipped by 5 bases and J by 6 bases; unmatched bases: 3. CDR3 residues: CASSRTSGGEDTQYF. The DNA for the CDR3 is TGTGCCAGCAGTAGGACTAGCGGGGGGGAGGATACGCAGTATTTT.

The CDR3 bases are TGTGCCAGCAGCTGGACAGGGGGCCAAGAGACCCAGTACTTC. Its translation: CASSWTGGQETQYF. This chain joins TRBV5-4 and TRBJ2-5, with TRBD1 identical over 10 bases. The CDR3 sequence is 14 residues long. From germline, CDR1 is SGHNT and CDR2 YYREEE (reference sequence). J gave up 1 base and V 3 bases, and 0 bases lay outside the gene matches.

This clonotype was recorded a few times. This sequence joins TRBV12-3 or TRBV12-4 and TRBJ2-7; perhaps D is TRBD1 or TRBD2 (6 bases each). The germline V and J ends were trimmed by 4 bases and 5 bases, with 15 bases remaining between them. This CDR3 has 14 residues. CDR3: CASSSPAGGNEQYF. In DNA, the CDR3 is TGTGCCAGCAGTTCCCCAGCCGGGGGCAACGAGCAGTACTTC.

The rearrangement joins TRBV3-1 to TRBJ1-5; D might be TRBD1 (6 bases). V lost 3 bases and J lost 3, with 18 bases in between. The CDR3 totals 17 residues. The germline V gene encodes CDR1 LGHDT and CDR2 YNNKEL (reference sequence). The CDR3 loop reads CASSQLSAGANNQPQHF. CDR3 nucleotides: TGTGCCAGCAGCCAGCTGTCCGCAGGGGCAAACAATCAGCCCCAGCATTTT.

This clonotype appeared a single time. The chain joins TRBV25-1 to TRBJ2-5; tentative D call: TRBD1 (6 bases). V lost 2 bases and J 3 bases, leaving 13 bases between the germline ends. The CDR3 is 15 residues long. CDR1 MGHDK and CDR2 SYGVNS come from the germline V gene. CDR3 coding DNA: TGTGCCAGCAGTGAAGGACAGAAGACAAAAGAGACCCAGTACTTC. Translation: CASSEGQKTKETQYF. The entire variable domain, with the rest obtained from reference TRBV25-1 and TRBJ2-5, is as follows: EADIYQTPRYLVIGTGKKITLECSQTMGHDKMYWYQQDPGMELHLIHYSYGVNSTEKGDLSSESTVSRIRTEHFPLTLESARPSHTSQYLCASSEGQKTKETQYFGPGTRLLVL.

This clonotype turned up a few times. The chain combines TRBV19 with TRBJ1-5; D uncertain. This CDR3 contains 18 residues. The V and J ends lost 6 bases and 6 bases respectively, with 27 bases between them. Germline V CDR1 and CDR2: LNHDA, SQIVND (reference sequence). The CDR3 reads CASRRSGRGTSGGQPQHF. In nucleotides, the CDR3 is TGTGCCAGTAGGCGGTCCGGACGCGGCACCTCGGGCGGTCAGCCCCAGCATTTT.

The chain has TRBV30 and TRBJ1-1; D might be TRBD1 (5 bases). The length of the CDR3 is 14 residues. Trimming shortened V by 3 bases and J by 1 base, and 12 bases separated the two germline ends. Germline V gene data show CDR1 as GTSNPN and CDR2 as SVGIG (reference sequence). Here the CDR3 reads CAWRIRGKNTEAFF. The CDR3 DNA follows: TGTGCCTGGAGAATTCGGGGCAAGAACACTGAAGCTTTCTTT.

V is TRBV20-1 and J is TRBJ2-7; maybe TRBD2 (6 bases). Germline-derived CDR1 and CDR2 are DFQATT and SNEGSKA (reference sequence). CDR3 length: 13 amino acids. Between the trimmed V and J ends, which lost 0 bases and 5 bases, there was a span of 11 bases. The chain's CDR3 is CSARDGGKNEQYF. The CDR3 bases are TGCAGTGCTAGAGATGGAGGGAAGAACGAGCAGTACTTC.

In the case of this clonotype: The germline gene is not matched at one end of the junction; a read error may be the cause. This sequence joins TRBV7-2 and TRBJ2-2; D is unclear. The V gene's germline CDR1 is SGHTA and CDR2 FQGNSA. The length of the CDR3 is 14 residues. The CDR3 loop reads CASSLLLHSGELFF. As DNA, the CDR3 is TGTGCCAGTAGCTTGTTGTTACACTCCGGGGAGCTGTTTTTT.

This clonotype was counted a few times. This rearrangement joins TRBV20-1 to TRBJ1-5, with 8 bases aligning to TRBD1. The V segment lost 1 base and the J segment 2 bases; nucleotides outside the gene matches: 4. This CDR3 has 15 amino acids. Per the germline V gene, CDR1 is DFQATT and CDR2 is SNEGSKA (reference sequence). In DNA form, the CDR3 reads TGCAGTGCTAGAGGACAGGGGAGTGGCAATCAGCCCCAGCATTTT. This translates into CSARGQGSGNQPQHF.

This clonotype occurred a few times. The chain recombines TRBV27 with TRBJ2-1; 7 bases map to TRBD2. The trim removed 6 bases at V and 12 bases at J, leaving 8 bases unmatched. The germline gives CDR1 MNHEY, CDR2 SMNVEV (reference sequence). This CDR3 has 12 amino acids. The CDR3 spells CASRLIAGPQFF. DNA of the CDR3: TGTGCCAGCAGACTAATAGCGGGCCCGCAGTTCTTC.

J is TRBJ2-5 and V is TRBV6-1, with 10 bases that match TRBD2. The V gene end was trimmed by 7 bases and the J gene end by 5 bases; junction bases not matched to a gene: 10. The CDR3 covers 15 residues. CDR1 is MNHNS, CDR2 SASEGT, per germline. The chain's CDR3 is CASKKSGGASETQYF. The CDR3 DNA follows: TGTGCCAGCAAAAAAAGCGGGGGGGCCTCTGAGACCCAGTACTTC.

The chain has TRBV12-5 and TRBJ1-2; TRBD1 is a possible D gene (5 bases). The ends were cut back, 5 bases at V and 8 bases at J, with 21 bases in the middle. CDR1 and CDR2 (germline): LGHNT, FRNRAP. The CDR3 extends over 15 amino acids. CDR3 protein: CASGQRPGRGLGYTF. CDR3 in DNA: TGTGCTAGTGGTCAACGCCCGGGACGGGGACTAGGCTACACCTTC.

This clonotype appeared a few times. The rearrangement uses TRBV6-2 or TRBV6-3 and TRBJ2-7; D may be TRBD1 or TRBD2 (5 bases each). Germline V gene lookup returns CDR1 MNHEY and CDR2 SVGEGT. Trimming left V 6 bases short and J 3 bases short, with 9 bases between. This CDR3 comprises 12 residues. CDR3 sequence reads: CASRGPLYEQYF. CDR3 sequence (DNA): TGTGCCAGCAGGGGACCCCTCTACGAGCAGTACTTC.

The chain combines TRBV6-1 with TRBJ1-5; D is uncertain. The CDR3 has 14 amino acids. The V and J ends lost 2 bases and 4 bases respectively, with 9 bases between them. The V gene's germline CDR1 is MNHNS and CDR2 SASEGT. The CDR3 reads CASSETHKNQPQHF. For the CDR3, the DNA is TGTGCCAGCAGTGAAACCCACAAGAATCAGCCCCAGCATTTT.

This clonotype has only a few counts. The chain recombines TRBV9 with TRBJ1-1; no clear D gene. Trimming took 0 bases from V and 7 from J, leaving 7 bases between them. The CDR3 sequence is 12 residues long. The germline gives CDR1 SGDLS, CDR2 YYNGEE. The CDR3 DNA sequence: TGTGCCAGCAGCGTAGACGGGTTTGAAGCTTTCTTT. This gives the protein CASSVDGFEAFF.

This clonotype was counted between two and nine times. The DNA for the CDR3 is TGTGCCAGCAGTTACCCGGACAGGGGTGGAAGCTACACCTTC. Its protein is CASSYPDRGGSYTF. The chain employs TRBV6-2 or TRBV6-3 and TRBJ1-2; TRBD1 matches 9 bases. Per the germline V gene, CDR1 is MNHEY and CDR2 is SVGEGT. V shed 2 bases and J 9 bases; nucleotides not matched to a gene: 7. This CDR3 is built from 14 residues.

The chain employs TRBV5-6 and TRBJ1-6; tentative D call: TRBD1 (5 bases). This CDR3 contains 14 residues. V lost 2 bases to trimming and J lost 18 bases, with 21 bases between them. CDR1 and CDR2 from the germline V gene are SGHDT and YYEEEE. The CDR3 DNA follows: TGTGCCAGCAGCTTCACCGGGGCTACTATAATTCACCACTTT. This sequence encodes CASSFTGATIIHHF.

The J gene is TRBJ2-2, the V gene TRBV20-1; D is possibly TRBD1 (6 bases). V lost 6 bases and J 4 bases, leaving 15 bases between the germline ends. The CDR3 extends over 14 amino acids. CDR1 is DFQATT, CDR2 SNEGSKA, per germline (reference sequence). The CDR3 nucleotides read TGCAGTGCAAAGCCTGGACAGACCACCGGGGAGCTGTTTTTT. Amino acid sequence: CSAKPGQTTGELFF.

The chain uses TRBV27 and TRBJ1-6; D is possibly TRBD1 (6 bases). With 6 bases removed from V and 8 bases from J, the gap between germline ends came to 17 bases. Per germline, CDR1 MNHEY and CDR2 SMNVEV (reference sequence). The CDR3 contains 15 residues. CDR3 DNA: TGTGCCAGCAGACCCCCTACAGGGACCTATTCACCCCTCCACTTT. Protein sequence: CASRPPTGTYSPLHF.

This clonotype was detected only a few times. The chain has TRBV6-4 and TRBJ1-1, with D possibly matching TRBD1 (6 bases). Between the trimmed V and J ends, which lost 2 bases and 12 bases, there was a span of 22 bases. The CDR3 has 15 amino acids. Germline V gene lookup returns CDR1 MRHNA and CDR2 SNTAGT. The CDR3 DNA reads TGTGCCAGCAGTGACCAGGCCAGAACGACAGGCCGAACTTTCTTT. Protein: CASSDQARTTGRTFF.